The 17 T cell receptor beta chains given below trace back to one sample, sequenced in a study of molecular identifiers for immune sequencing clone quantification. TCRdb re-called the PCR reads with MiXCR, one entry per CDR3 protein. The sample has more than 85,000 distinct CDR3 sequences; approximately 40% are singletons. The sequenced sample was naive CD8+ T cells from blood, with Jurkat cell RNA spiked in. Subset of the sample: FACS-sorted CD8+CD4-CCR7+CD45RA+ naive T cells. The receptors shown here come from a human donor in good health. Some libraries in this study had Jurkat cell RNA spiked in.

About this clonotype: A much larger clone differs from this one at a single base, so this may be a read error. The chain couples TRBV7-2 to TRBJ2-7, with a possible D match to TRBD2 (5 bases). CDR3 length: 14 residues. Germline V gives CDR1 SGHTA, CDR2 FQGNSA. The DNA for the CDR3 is TGTGACAGCAGCCTAGAAGGACTCCCGGTCGAGCAGTACTTC. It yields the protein CDSSLEGLPVEQYF.

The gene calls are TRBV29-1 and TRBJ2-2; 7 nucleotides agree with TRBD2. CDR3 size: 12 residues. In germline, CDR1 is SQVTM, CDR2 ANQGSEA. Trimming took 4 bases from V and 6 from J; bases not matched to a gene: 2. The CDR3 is CSVGGGAGELFF. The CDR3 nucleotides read TGCAGCGTTGGGGGGGGAGCCGGGGAGCTGTTTTTT.

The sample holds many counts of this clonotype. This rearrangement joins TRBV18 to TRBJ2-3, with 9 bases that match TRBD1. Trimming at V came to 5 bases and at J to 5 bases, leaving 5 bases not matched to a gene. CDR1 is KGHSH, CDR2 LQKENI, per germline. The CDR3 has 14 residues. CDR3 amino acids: CASSEQGAEDTQYF. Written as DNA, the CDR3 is TGTGCCAGCTCAGAACAGGGGGCAGAAGATACGCAGTATTTT. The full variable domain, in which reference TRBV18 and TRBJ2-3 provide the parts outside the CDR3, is NAGVMQNPRHLVRRRGQEARLRCSPMKGHSHVYWYRQLPEEGLKFMVYLQKENIIDESGMPKERFSAEFPKEGPSILRIQQVVRGDSAAYFCASSEQGAEDTQYFGPGTRLTVL.

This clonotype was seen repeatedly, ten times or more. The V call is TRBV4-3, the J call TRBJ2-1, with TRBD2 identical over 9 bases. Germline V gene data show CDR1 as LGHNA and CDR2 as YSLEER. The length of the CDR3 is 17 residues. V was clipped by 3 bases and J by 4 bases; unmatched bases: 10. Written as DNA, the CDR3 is TGCGCCAGCAGCCATGAGTTGGCGGGAGGGCTTTACAATGAGCAGTTCTTC. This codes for CASSHELAGGLYNEQFF.

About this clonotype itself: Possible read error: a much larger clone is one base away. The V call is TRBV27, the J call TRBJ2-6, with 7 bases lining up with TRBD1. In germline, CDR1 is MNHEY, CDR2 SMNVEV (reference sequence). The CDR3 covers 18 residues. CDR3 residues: CASSLQGRAYSGANALTF. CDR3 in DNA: TGTGCCAGCAGCCTACAGGGGCGCGCCTACTCTGGGGCCAACGCCCTGACTTTC. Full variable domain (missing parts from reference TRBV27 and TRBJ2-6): EAQVTQNPRYLITVTGKKLTVTCSQNMNHEYMSWYRQDPGLGLRQIYYSMNVEVTDKGDVPEGYKVSRKEKRNFPLILESPSPNQTSLYFCASSLQGRAYSGANALTFGAGSRLTVL.

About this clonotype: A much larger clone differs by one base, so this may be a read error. The CDR3, as DNA: TGCAGTGGCCCGGACCTGGGGGGCGGGCAAGAGACCCAGTACTTC. Its protein is CSGPDLGGGQETQYF. The V call is TRBV20-1, the J call TRBJ2-5; either TRBD1 or TRBD2 may fit D (6 bases each). Per the germline V gene, CDR1 is DFQATT and CDR2 is SNEGSKA (reference sequence). Trimming left V 7 bases short and J 2 bases short, with 20 bases between. The length of the CDR3 is 15 residues.

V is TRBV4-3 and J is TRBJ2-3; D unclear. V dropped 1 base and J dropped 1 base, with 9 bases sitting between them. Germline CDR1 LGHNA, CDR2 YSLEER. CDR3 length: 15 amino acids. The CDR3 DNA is TGCGCCAGCAGCCAAGTTGCAGGACGCACAGATACGCAGTATTTT. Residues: CASSQVAGRTDTQYF.

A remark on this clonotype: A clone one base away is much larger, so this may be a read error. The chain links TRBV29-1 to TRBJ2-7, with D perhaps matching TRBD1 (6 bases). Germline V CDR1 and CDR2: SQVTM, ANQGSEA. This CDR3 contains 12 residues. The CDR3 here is CSVQGWFDERYF. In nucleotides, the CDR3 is TGCAGCGTTCAGGGGTGGTTCGACGAGCGGTACTTC.

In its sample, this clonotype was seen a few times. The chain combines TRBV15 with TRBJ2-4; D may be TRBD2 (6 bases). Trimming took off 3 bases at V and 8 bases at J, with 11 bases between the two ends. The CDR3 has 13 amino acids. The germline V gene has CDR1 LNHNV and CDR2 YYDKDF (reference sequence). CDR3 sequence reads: CATSSRWGDIQYF. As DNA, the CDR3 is TGTGCCACCAGCAGTAGGTGGGGGGACATTCAGTACTTC.

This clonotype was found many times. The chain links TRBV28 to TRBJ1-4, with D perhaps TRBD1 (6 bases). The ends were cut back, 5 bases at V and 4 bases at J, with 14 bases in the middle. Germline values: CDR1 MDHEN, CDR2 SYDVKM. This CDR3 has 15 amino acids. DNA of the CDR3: TGTGCCAGCAGTCAAACGAGACAGGTTAATGAAAAACTGTTTTTT. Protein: CASSQTRQVNEKLFF.

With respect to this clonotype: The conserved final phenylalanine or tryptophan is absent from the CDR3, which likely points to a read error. The CDR3 loop reads CASSPGGFNQPQHY. The CDR3 coding sequence is TGTGCCAGCAGCCCAGGGGGTTTCAATCAGCCCCAGCATTAT. The rearrangement uses TRBV5-3 and TRBJ1-5; 7 bases agree with TRBD1. TRBV5-3 carries the ORF label, with uncertain function. This CDR3 has 14 amino acids. V lost 8 bases and J lost 3; bases outside the gene matches: 8.

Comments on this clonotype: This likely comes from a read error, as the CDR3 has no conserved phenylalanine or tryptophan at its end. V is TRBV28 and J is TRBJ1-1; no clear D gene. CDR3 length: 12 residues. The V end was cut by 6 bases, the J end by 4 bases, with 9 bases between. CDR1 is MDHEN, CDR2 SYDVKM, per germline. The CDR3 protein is CASSTHSTEAFL. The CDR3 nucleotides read TGTGCCAGCAGCACCCACAGCACTGAAGCTTTCTTG.

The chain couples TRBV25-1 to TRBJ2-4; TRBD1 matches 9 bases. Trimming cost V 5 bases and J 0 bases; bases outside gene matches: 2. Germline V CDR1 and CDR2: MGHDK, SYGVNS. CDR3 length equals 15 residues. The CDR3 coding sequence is TGTGCCAGCAGTCAGACAGGGGGAGCCAAAAACATTCAGTACTTC. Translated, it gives CASSQTGGAKNIQYF.

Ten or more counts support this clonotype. In DNA, the CDR3 is TGCGCCAGCAGCTTTGGAGGGACTGCCTACGAGCAGTACTTC. Translating it yields CASSFGGTAYEQYF. This sequence joins TRBV5-1 and TRBJ2-7; TRBD2 is a possible D gene (6 bases). The CDR3 totals 14 residues. V gave up 2 bases and J gave up 2 bases, with 11 bases separating them. Germline loops: CDR1 SGHRS, CDR2 YFSETQ.

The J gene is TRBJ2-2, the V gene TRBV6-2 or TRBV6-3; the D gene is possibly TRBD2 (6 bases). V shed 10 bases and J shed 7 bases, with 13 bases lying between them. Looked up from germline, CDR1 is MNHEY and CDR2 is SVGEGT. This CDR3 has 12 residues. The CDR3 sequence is CAIGGGIGELFF. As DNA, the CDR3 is TGTGCCATTGGGGGAGGAATCGGGGAGCTGTTTTTT.

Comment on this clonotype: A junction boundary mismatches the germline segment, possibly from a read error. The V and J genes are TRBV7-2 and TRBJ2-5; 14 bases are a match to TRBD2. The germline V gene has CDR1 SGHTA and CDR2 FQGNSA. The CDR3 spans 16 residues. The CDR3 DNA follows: TGTGCCAACAGCTTCGAAGGGACTAGCGGGAGAGAGACCCAGTACTTC. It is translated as CANSFEGTSGRETQYF. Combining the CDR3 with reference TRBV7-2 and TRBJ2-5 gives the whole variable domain GAGVSQSPSNKVTEKGKDVELRCDPISGHTALYWYRQSLGQGLEFLIYFQGNSAPDKSGLPSDRFSAERTGGSVSTLTIQRTQQEDSAVYLCANSFEGTSGRETQYFGPGTRLLVL.

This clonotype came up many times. The CDR3 DNA reads TGCGCCAGCAGCCACCGTCCGGGACTAGCCGGGGAGACCCAGTACTTC. Its translation is CASSHRPGLAGETQYF. The chain combines TRBV4-1 with TRBJ2-5; TRBD2 aligns across 9 bases. CDR3 length: 16 residues. Germline V gives CDR1 MGHRA, CDR2 YSYEKL. Unmatched junction bases numbered 10, after V lost 3 bases and J lost 5 bases.